This is a list of T cell receptor beta chains from one sample in a study of Graves' ophthalmopathy and Graves' hyperthyroidism. MiXCR was run by TCRdb on the multiplex PCR reads, yielding one entry per CDR3 protein. The sample includes 45,000 to 60,000 distinct CDR3 sequences, roughly half of them seen just once. Sequencing was done on a sample of peripheral blood. These receptors all stem from an adult woman with Graves' ophthalmopathy. The CDR3 runs from the conserved cysteine through the conserved F or W. D genes are given only for firm matches. Some rows mark clone size as missing; the rest say once, few, many or name a class of expanded clone.

TRBV7-9	.	TRBJ2-1	.	TGTGCCAGCTGGCCGGGGACCTCCTACAATGAGCAGTTCTTC	CASWPGTSYNEQFF
TRBV7-9	.	TRBJ2-6	.	TGTGCCAGCAGCTTAAATATGGGGATAGTTGCCGGGGCCAACGTCCTGACTTTC	CASSLNMGIVAGANVLTF
TRBV19	TRBD2	TRBJ2-3	few	TGTGCCAGTAGTATAGACCCTAGCGGGGGGGCCGTGGATACGCAGTATTTT	CASSIDPSGGAVDTQYF
TRBV12-3/TRBV12-4	TRBD2	TRBJ2-1	many	TGTGCCAGCAGCCCGGGACTAGCGGGAGGGGGGGACTACAATGAGCAGTTCTTC	CASSPGLAGGGDYNEQFF
TRBV20-1	TRBD2	TRBJ2-5	.	TGCAGTGCTCTCAGACAGGGGGCGCGGACTAGCGGGACCCAAGAGACCCAGTACTTC	CSALRQGARTSGTQETQYF
TRBV24-1	.	TRBJ2-2	medium-sized	TGTGCCACCAGCCGCGGCGGTACCGGGGAGCTGTTTTTT	CATSRGGTGELFF
TRBV7-2	.	TRBJ2-3	many	TGTGCCAGCAGGCCGACCGGGGATACGCAGTATTTT	CASRPTGDTQYF
TRBV29-1	TRBD1	TRBJ1-2	.	TGCAGCGGAGGCGGGACAGCTAACTATGGCTACGCCTTC	CSGGGTANYGYAF
TRBV7-8	TRBD1	TRBJ1-5	medium-sized	TGTGCCAGCAGCAGGACAGGGGACAATCAGCCCCAGCATTTT	CASSRTGDNQPQHF
TRBV7-2	.	TRBJ2-5	many	TGTGCCAGCAGCTTAGACTTTATGGGGGAGACCCAGTACTTC	CASSLDFMGETQYF
TRBV25-1	.	TRBJ2-7	.	TGTGCCAGCAGAGAAGGGGGGATAGGCGAGCAGTACTTC	CASREGGIGEQYF
TRBV20-1	.	TRBJ2-3	many	TGCAGTGCGCGTCAGACCACAGATACGCAGTATTTT	CSARQTTDTQYF
TRBV14	TRBD1	TRBJ2-5	many	TGTGCCAGCAGCACAGGGGTGGAGACCCAGTACTTC	CASSTGVETQYF
TRBV2	TRBD2	TRBJ2-7	many	TGTGCCAGCAGTGACAGCGGGACCTCCTACGAGCAGTACTTC	CASSDSGTSYEQYF
TRBV27	TRBD1	TRBJ2-2	many	TGTGCGACAGGGTTGGTCGCCGGGGAGCTGTTTTTT	CATGLVAGELFF
TRBV5-8	TRBD1	TRBJ2-6	many	TGTGCCAGCAGCTCGGGACAGGGAAGCTCTGGGGCCAACGTCCTGACTTTC	CASSSGQGSSGANVLTF
TRBV28	.	TRBJ1-2	.	TGTGCCAGCAGTTTATATGGCTACACCTTC	CASSLYGYTF
TRBV7-9	TRBD2	TRBJ2-5	once	TGTGCCAGCAGCTTAGTGGGGGATAGCGGGGGAGAGACCCAGTACTTC	CASSLVGDSGGETQYF
TRBV7-2	TRBD2	TRBJ2-6	once	TGTGCCAGCAGCTTAGAATCTAGCGGGGGGGCCAACGTCCTGACTTTC	CASSLESSGGANVLTF
TRBV19	TRBD2	TRBJ2-7	many	TGTGCCAGTAGTCTACGGGGGAGGGGCGAGCAGTACTTC	CASSLRGRGEQYF
TRBV4-3	.	TRBJ2-7	many	TGCGCCAGCAGCCGAGAGAGAAGAGACTACTCCTACGAGCAGTACTTC	CASSRERRDYSYEQYF
TRBV12-3/TRBV12-4	.	TRBJ2-2	many	TGTGCCAGCAGTTACCGGGACGGAGGGGTGTTTTTT	CASSYRDGGVFF
TRBV11-2	.	TRBJ2-5	many	TGTGCCAGCAGCTTAACTAGTGCCCGGGAGACCCAGTACTTC	CASSLTSARETQYF
TRBV4-1	.	TRBJ1-1	many	TGCGCCAGCAGCCATCCGGGGGACAATTCTCCTGAAGCTTTCTTT	CASSHPGDNSPEAFF
TRBV27	TRBD2	TRBJ2-7	many	TGTGCCAGCAGTTTATTGAGGCTAGCGGGAGGGCCTGGAGCCTACGAGCAGTACTTC	CASSLLRLAGGPGAYEQYF
TRBV20-1	TRBD2	TRBJ2-3	many	TGCAGTGCCGTCCGACTAGCGGGATACACAGATACGCAGTATTTT	CSAVRLAGYTDTQYF
TRBV29-1	.	TRBJ2-1	medium-sized	TGCAGCGTTGTATATGGCTATGAGCAGTTCTTC	CSVVYGYEQFF
TRBV5-6	TRBD1	TRBJ2-1	.	TGTGCCAGCAGCTTTACAGGGGGCAGGGATGAGCAGTTCTTC	CASSFTGGRDEQFF
TRBV4-1	.	TRBJ2-1	many	TGCGCCAGCAGCCCCAAGGCACTACTAGTTTATCAGTTCTTC	CASSPKALLVYQFF
TRBV20-1	.	TRBJ2-5	once	TGCAGTGCTAGTGATAGCGAGAGGCTCCAAGAGACCCAGTACTTC	CSASDSERLQETQYF
TRBV29-1	.	TRBJ2-1	medium-sized	TGCAGCGGTATACAGGGAGCCACCTACAATGAGCAGTTCTTC	CSGIQGATYNEQFF
TRBV20-1	TRBD1	TRBJ2-7	.	TGCAGTGCCCGGACAGGGGTCTGGGAGCAGTACTTC	CSARTGVWEQYF
TRBV29-1	TRBD1	TRBJ2-5	.	TGCAGCGTTGAAGATGGGACAGGGGGAAGGGAGACCCAGTACTTC	CSVEDGTGGRETQYF
TRBV4-2	.	TRBJ2-5	many	TGTGCCAGCAGCCCTAAGGGGGAGACCCAGTACTTC	CASSPKGETQYF
TRBV4-3	.	TRBJ1-3	many	TGCGCCAGCAGCCAAGTGACATCGGGACGGGCTGGAAACACCATATATTTT	CASSQVTSGRAGNTIYF
TRBV5-4	.	TRBJ2-6	many	TGTGCCAGCAGCTTGCCCGGTCCGCTTGGGGCCAACGTCCTGACTTTC	CASSLPGPLGANVLTF
TRBV29-1	TRBD1	TRBJ1-2	.	TGCAGCGTTGAAGTCCCCAGGGGGAGAACTAGTGGCTACACCTTC	CSVEVPRGRTSGYTF
TRBV6-1	.	TRBJ1-1	many	TGTGCCAGCAGCCTAAGGGGGACCACTGAAGCTTTCTTT	CASSLRGTTEAFF
TRBV30	TRBD1	TRBJ2-7	many	TGTGCCTGGAGCGGGACAGCTCCCTACGAGCAGTACTTC	CAWSGTAPYEQYF
TRBV20-1	TRBD2	TRBJ2-7	.	TGCAGTGCTTCTAGCGGGAGCTACGAGCAGTACTTC	CSASSGSYEQYF
TRBV5-8	.	TRBJ1-6	many	TGTGCCAGCAGCCCCGGGTTTTTAAATTCACCCCTCCACTTT	CASSPGFLNSPLHF
TRBV5-6	.	TRBJ1-1	many	TGTGCCAGCAGCTCCCTTGAGGGGTCCGTGAGGAACACTGAAGCTTTCTTT	CASSSLEGSVRNTEAFF
TRBV6-5	TRBD1	TRBJ1-6	many	TGTGCCAGCAGTTACTCAGGGACAGAAAATTCACCCCTCCACTTT	CASSYSGTENSPLHF
TRBV11-1	.	TRBJ2-5	.	TGTGCCAGCAGCTTTGGAGTCTCTTTGGAGACCCAGTACTTC	CASSFGVSLETQYF
TRBV6-5	.	TRBJ2-2	.	TGTGCCAACACAACACGCGGGGAGCTGTTTTTT	CANTTRGELFF
TRBV10-3	.	TRBJ2-1	.	TGTGCCAGCAGTTTAGAGCTGCACACGTTCAATGAGCAGTTCTTC	CASSLELHTFNEQFF
TRBV7-9	.	TRBJ2-7	medium-sized	TGTGCCAGCAGCCGGAACGTGTGGCTCGAGCAGTACTTC	CASSRNVWLEQYF
TRBV7-9	TRBD1	TRBJ1-2	many	TGTGCCAGCAGCTTCCGGGACAGAAGTTATGGCTACACCTTC	CASSFRDRSYGYTF
TRBV7-9	.	TRBJ1-6	.	.	CASSFYICSAPDRGLVSPLHF
TRBV28	.	TRBJ2-7	many	TGTGCCAGCAGGCAGTCGGGGTCCTACGAGCAGTACTTC	CASRQSGSYEQYF
TRBV9	.	TRBJ1-6	many	TGTGCCAGCAGCGTAGACCCCCTTCGAAATTCACCCCTCCACTTT	CASSVDPLRNSPLHF
TRBV9	.	TRBJ1-2	once	TGTGCCAGCAGCGTAGCTACGGTCGGCTATGGCTACACCTTC	CASSVATVGYGYTF
TRBV7-3	.	TRBJ1-2	.	TGTGCCAGCAGCCTGGGGTCTGGCTACGGCTACACCTTC	CASSLGSGYGYTF
TRBV9	.	TRBJ2-3	.	TGTGCCAGCAGCTTCAAGGATCCAACAGATACGCAGTATTTT	CASSFKDPTDTQYF
TRBV7-2	TRBD2	TRBJ2-1	.	TGTGCCAGCAGCTTAGGGGGAGCGGGATCCTCCTACAATGAGCAGTTCTTC	CASSLGGAGSSYNEQFF